This T cell receptor (beta chain) was identified during a study of cytomegalovirus exposure and HLA in healthy donors. Primers included in the PCR were 60 Vbeta and 13 Jbeta primers. Profiling relied on immunoSEQ multiplex PCR, and the TCRdb table lists in-frame clones only, not all of them. The table includes 100,000 to 150,000 clones, roughly 72% detected once. The CDR3 has 13 residues. Trimming removed 6 bases from V and 2 bases from J, with 11 bases in between. The germline V gene has CDR1 ENHRY and CDR2 SYGVKD. The sequenced sample was PBMCs. The chain is built from TRBV10-3 and TRBJ2-7; D is perhaps TRBD2 (6 bases). This clonotype originated in a woman between 45 and 65 years old in good health and CMV-seronegative. CDR3 in amino acids: CAISPGGTYEQYV. In DNA, the CDR3 is TGTGCCATCAGCCCGGGCGGGACCTACGAGCAGTACGTC.